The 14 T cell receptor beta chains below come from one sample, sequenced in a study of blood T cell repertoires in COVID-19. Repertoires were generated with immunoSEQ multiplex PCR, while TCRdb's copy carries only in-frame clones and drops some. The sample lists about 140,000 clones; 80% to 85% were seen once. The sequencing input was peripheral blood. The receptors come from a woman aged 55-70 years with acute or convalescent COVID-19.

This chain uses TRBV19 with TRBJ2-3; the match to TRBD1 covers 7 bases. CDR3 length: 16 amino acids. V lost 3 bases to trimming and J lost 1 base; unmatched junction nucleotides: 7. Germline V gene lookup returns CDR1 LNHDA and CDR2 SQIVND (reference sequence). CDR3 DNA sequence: TGTGCCAGTAGTATTGATCCAGGGGGTGGCACAGATACGCAGTATTTT. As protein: CASSIDPGGGTDTQYF.

In DNA form, the CDR3 reads TGTGCCAGTAGCTCTCCTGGGGGACAGGGTGGGGTGACCCAGTACTTC. This sequence encodes CASSSPGGQGGVTQYF. The rearrangement links TRBV19 to TRBJ2-5, with 9 nucleotides matching TRBD1. This CDR3 is 16 amino acids long. With 6 bases clipped from V and 7 bases from J, the junction kept 15 bases outside the gene matches. Germline CDR1 reads LNHDA; CDR2 reads SQIVND (reference sequence).

This CDR3 is CATLPGQGSLRQFF. The CDR3 DNA reads TGTGCCACACTCCCGGGACAAGGATCCCTACGGCAGTTCTTC. This chain links TRBV10-3 with TRBJ2-1; perhaps TRBD1 as D (6 bases). V was pared by 10 bases and J by 12 bases, with 25 bases between. The CDR3 covers 14 residues. The germline V gene encodes CDR1 ENHRY and CDR2 SYGVKD.

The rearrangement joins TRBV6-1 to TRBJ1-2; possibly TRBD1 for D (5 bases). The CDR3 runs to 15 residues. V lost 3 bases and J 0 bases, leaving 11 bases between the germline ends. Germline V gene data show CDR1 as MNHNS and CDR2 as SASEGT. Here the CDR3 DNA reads TGTGCCAGCAGTGACAGGGAAGAGTCTAACTATGGCTACACCTTC. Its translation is CASSDREESNYGYTF.

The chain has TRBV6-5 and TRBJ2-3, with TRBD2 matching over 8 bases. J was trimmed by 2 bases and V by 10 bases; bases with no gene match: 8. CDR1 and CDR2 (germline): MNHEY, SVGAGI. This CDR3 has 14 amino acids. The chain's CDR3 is CATRIAGPTDTQYF. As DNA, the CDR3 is TGTGCCACCCGAATAGCGGGACCCACAGATACGCAGTATTTT.

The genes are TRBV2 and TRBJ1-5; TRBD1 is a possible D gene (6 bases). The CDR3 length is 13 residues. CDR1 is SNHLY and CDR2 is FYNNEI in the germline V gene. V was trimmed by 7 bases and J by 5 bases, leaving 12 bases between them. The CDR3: CASNGYRDQPQHF. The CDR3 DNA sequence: TGTGCCAGCAATGGGTACAGGGATCAGCCCCAGCATTTT.

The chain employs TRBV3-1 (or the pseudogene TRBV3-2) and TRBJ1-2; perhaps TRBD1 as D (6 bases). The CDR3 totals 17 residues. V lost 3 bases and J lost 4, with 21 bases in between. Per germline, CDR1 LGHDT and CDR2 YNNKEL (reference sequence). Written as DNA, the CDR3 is TGTGCCAGCAGCCACTTTATCACCATGGGGGCGCGCTATGGCTACACCTTC. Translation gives CASSHFITMGARYGYTF.

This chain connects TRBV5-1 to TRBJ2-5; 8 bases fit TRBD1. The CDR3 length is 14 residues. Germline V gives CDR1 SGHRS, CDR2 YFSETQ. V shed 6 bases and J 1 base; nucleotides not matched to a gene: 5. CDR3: CASTIQGGQETQYF. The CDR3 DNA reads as TGCGCCAGCACAATACAGGGGGGCCAAGAGACCCAGTACTTC.

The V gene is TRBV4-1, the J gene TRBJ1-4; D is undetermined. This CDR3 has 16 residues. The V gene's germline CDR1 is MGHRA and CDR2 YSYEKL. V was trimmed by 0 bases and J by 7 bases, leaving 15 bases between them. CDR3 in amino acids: CASSQESGRWGEKLFF. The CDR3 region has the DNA TGCGCCAGCAGCCAAGAAAGCGGCCGTTGGGGTGAAAAACTGTTTTTT.

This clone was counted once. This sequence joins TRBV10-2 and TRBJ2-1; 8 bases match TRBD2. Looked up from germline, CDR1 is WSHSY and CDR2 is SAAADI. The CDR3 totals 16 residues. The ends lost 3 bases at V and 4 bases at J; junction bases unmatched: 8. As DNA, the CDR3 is TGCGCCAGCAGTGATCTCGGCGGGAGGATATACAATGAGCAGTTCTTC. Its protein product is CASSDLGGRIYNEQFF.

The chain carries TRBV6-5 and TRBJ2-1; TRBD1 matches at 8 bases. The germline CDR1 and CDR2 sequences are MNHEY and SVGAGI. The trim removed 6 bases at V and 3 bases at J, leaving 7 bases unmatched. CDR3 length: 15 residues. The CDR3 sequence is CASSHQGALYNEQFF. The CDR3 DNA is TGTGCCAGCAGCCACCAGGGGGCTCTCTACAATGAGCAGTTCTTC.

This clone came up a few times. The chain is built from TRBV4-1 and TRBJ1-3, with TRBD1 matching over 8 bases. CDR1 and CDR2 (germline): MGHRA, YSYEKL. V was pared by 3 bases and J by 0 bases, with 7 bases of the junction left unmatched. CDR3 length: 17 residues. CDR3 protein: CASSQGTGRRSGNTIYF. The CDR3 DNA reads TGCGCCAGCAGCCAGGGGACAGGCCGCCGCTCTGGAAACACCATATATTTT.

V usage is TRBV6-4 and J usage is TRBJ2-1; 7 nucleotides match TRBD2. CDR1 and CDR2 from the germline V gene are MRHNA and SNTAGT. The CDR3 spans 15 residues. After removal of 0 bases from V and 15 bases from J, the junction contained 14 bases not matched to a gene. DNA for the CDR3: TGTGCCAGCAGTGACTCGACCCTAGCGGACCAATTATGGTTCTTC. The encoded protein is CASSDSTLADQLWFF.

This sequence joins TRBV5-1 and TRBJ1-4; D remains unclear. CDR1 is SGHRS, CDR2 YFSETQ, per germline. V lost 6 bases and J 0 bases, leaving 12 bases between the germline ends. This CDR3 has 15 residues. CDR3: CASTPSLSTNEKLFF. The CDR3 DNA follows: TGCGCCAGCACCCCCTCGCTATCAACTAATGAAAAACTGTTTTTT.